Sequencing of this TCR beta chain was carried out in a study of PD-1 blockade in mismatch repair-deficient tumors. On the study more broadly: Patients had over 10 mismatch repair-deficient cancer types, all previously treated and progressing. Study findings and constraints: Tumor-resident clones, often absent from pretreatment blood, expanded after pembrolizumab and then contracted.

CDR1 and CDR2 from the germline V gene are SGDLS and YYNGEE. The CDR3 is 16 amino acids. V shed 4 bases, J shed 3 bases, and the junction held 6 bases outside the gene matches. This clone was detected a few times. The target antigen is unknown. PCR or immunohistochemistry showed mismatch repair deficiency in every enrolled patient. TCRdb keeps only in-frame clones here, not all; method: immunoSEQ multiplex PCR. The sample yields 80,000 to 100,000 clones, 81% seen once. V and J are TRBV9 and TRBJ2-4; 11 bases are a match to TRBD2. The starting material was peripheral blood, obtained 12 weeks after starting pembrolizumab. This sequence originates from an adult with mismatch repair-deficient cancer. CDR3: CASSPTSGRIKNIQYF. For the CDR3, the DNA is TGTGCCAGCAGCCCCACTAGCGGGAGAATCAAAAACATTCAGTACTTC. The full variable domain, rest sourced from reference TRBV9 and TRBJ2-4, is DSGVTQTPKHLITATGQRVTLRCSPRSGDLSVYWYQQSLDQGLQFLIQYYNGEERAKGNILERFSAQQFPDLHSELNLSSLELGDSALYFCASSPTSGRIKNIQYFGAGTRLSVL.